This TCR beta chain is drawn from a study of identical twins. Study-level findings and limits: Fewer insertions characterized abundant cord blood beta clonotypes, whereas memory repertoires showed none.

With 6 bases clipped from V and 5 bases from J, the junction kept 10 bases outside the gene matches. Germline loops: CDR1 SGHRS, CDR2 YFSETQ. The CDR3 runs 15 residues. TCRdb re-analysed the 5' RACE reads in MiXCR, keeping a single row per CDR3 protein. The sample holds just under 550,000 distinct CDR3 sequences; approximately 16% are singletons and the top ten take 0.44%. This clonotype was found a few times. Its specificity is unknown. This same sample was also taken into another study, of yellow fever vaccine responses in identical twins.

The chain carries TRBV5-1 and TRBJ2-5, with 10 bases that match TRBD1. The receptor's source is a woman younger than 35 in good health. Sequencing was performed on CD4+ T cells sorted from blood. Written as DNA, the CDR3 is TGCGCCAGCACCCCCCAGGGACAGGGGCGGGAGACCCAGTACTTC. Its protein is CASTPQGQGRETQYF.